These 19 T cell receptor beta chains were all obtained from the same sample, sequenced in a study of beta chain features in type 1 diabetes. Expressed TCRB transcripts got sequenced, as all isolated RNA was reverse transcribed. Clones were sequenced by immunoSEQ multiplex PCR, and TCRdb holds only the in-frame ones, with some missing. The sample lists over 650,000 clones, more than 13% occurring once. Broader study findings: When Type 1 diabetes patients were examined, their TCRB CDR3s proved moderately but significantly shorter in all four CD4+ subsets.

Their recognized antigens are unknown. Input material: naive CD4+ T cells from blood. Source of these receptors: a man younger than 30 with type 1 diabetes.

The table lists this clone with a few counts. The J gene is TRBJ1-5, the V gene TRBV27; maybe TRBD1 (6 bases). Germline CDR1 reads MNHEY; CDR2 reads SMNVEV (reference sequence). Trimming removed 8 bases from V and 4 bases from J, with 18 bases in between. CDR3 length: 15 residues. DNA for the CDR3: TGTGCCAGCCGTAACTCACGGGGGCGGAATCAGCCCCAGCATTTT. Protein sequence: CASRNSRGRNQPQHF.

A few counts support this clone. The genes are TRBV9 and TRBJ2-1; D might be TRBD1 or TRBD2, each matching 6 bases. The CDR3 loop spans 15 amino acids. Between the trimmed V and J ends, which lost 3 bases and 2 bases, there was a span of 12 bases. Germline values: CDR1 SGDLS, CDR2 YYNGEE. CDR3 protein: CASSARRGAYNEQFF. CDR3 DNA: TGTGCCAGCAGCGCCCGTAGGGGGGCCTACAATGAGCAGTTCTTC. The full variable domain, in which reference TRBV9 and TRBJ2-1 provide the parts outside the CDR3, is DSGVTQTPKHLITATGQRVTLRCSPRSGDLSVYWYQQSLDQGLQFLIQYYNGEERAKGNILERFSAQQFPDLHSELNLSSLELGDSALYFCASSARRGAYNEQFFGPGTRLTVL.

The chain links TRBV30 to TRBJ1-1; 8 bases fit TRBD1. This CDR3 contains 12 residues. V trimming: 3 bases; J trimming: 7 bases; junction bases outside the gene matches: 4. Germline-derived CDR1 and CDR2 are GTSNPN and SVGIG (reference sequence). CDR3 bases: TGTGCCTGGAGCCAAGGGACAGGTGAAGCTTTCTTT. Translation gives CAWSQGTGEAFF.

This clone appeared a few times. J is TRBJ1-1 and V is TRBV6-1, with D unresolved. V gave up 0 bases and J gave up 0 bases, with 8 bases separating them. The CDR3 is made up of 15 amino acids. CDR1 and CDR2 from the germline V gene are MNHNS and SASEGT. The CDR3 bases are TGTGCCAGCAGTGAAGCTAACAGACTGAACACTGAAGCTTTCTTT. This gives the protein CASSEANRLNTEAFF.

This clone has a handful of counts. Additional DNA sequences in this sample encode the identical CDR3. This sequence joins TRBV5-1 and TRBJ2-1; 9 nucleotides match TRBD2. Germline trimming cut 0 bases from V and 4 bases from J; bases unmatched to any gene: 2. The CDR3 has 15 residues. Germline values: CDR1 SGHRS, CDR2 YFSETQ. The CDR3 region is CASSLVAGDYNEQFF. DNA for the CDR3: TGCGCCAGCAGCTTGGTAGCGGGAGATTACAATGAGCAGTTCTTC.

This clone was seen more than once but under ten times. The chain couples TRBV25-1 to TRBJ2-3; no reliable D call. The CDR3 has 14 residues. Germline V gene sequence: CDR1 MGHDK, CDR2 SYGVNS. Deletions cut 7 bases from V and 7 bases from J, with 18 bases between. Written as DNA, the CDR3 is TGTGCCAGCACTGACTCAGGATCCTTAAATACGCAGTATTTT. Translation gives CASTDSGSLNTQYF.

This clone was picked up a small number of times. This rearrangement joins TRBV27 to TRBJ1-5; D gene ambiguous. The CDR3 contains 15 residues. Trimming removed 2 bases from V and 0 bases from J, with 8 bases in between. The germline V gene encodes CDR1 MNHEY and CDR2 SMNVEV (reference sequence). Here the CDR3 DNA reads TGTGCCAGCAGTTTAGGGGTAAATAGCAATCAGCCCCAGCATTTT. It codes for CASSLGVNSNQPQHF.

This clone was counted only a few times. This chain connects TRBV29-1 to TRBJ2-1; TRBD1 matches 8 bases. With 7 bases clipped from V and 4 bases from J, the junction kept 6 bases outside the gene matches. In germline, CDR1 is SQVTM, CDR2 ANQGSEA. The CDR3 sequence is 13 residues long. CDR3 region: CSAKDREYNEQFF. CDR3 coding DNA: TGCAGCGCAAAGGACAGGGAATACAATGAGCAGTTCTTC.

This clone was counted between two and nine times. The chain is built from TRBV6-5 and TRBJ1-1; weak D call: TRBD1 (5 bases). Germline CDR1 and CDR2: MNHEY and SVGAGI. This CDR3 has 15 amino acids. V lost 6 bases to trimming and J lost 0 bases, with 14 bases between them. CDR3 protein: CASRFGGAMNTEAFF. As DNA, the CDR3 is TGTGCCAGCAGATTCGGGGGTGCTATGAACACTGAAGCTTTCTTT.

A few counts support this clone. The V call is TRBV6-5, the J call TRBJ2-5; D gene ambiguous. Germline CDR1 and CDR2: MNHEY and SVGAGI. The CDR3 spans 15 residues. With 0 bases removed from V and 2 bases from J, the gap between germline ends came to 10 bases. The CDR3 region has the DNA TGTGCCAGCAGTTACTCGACAACAGAGCAAGAGACCCAGTACTTC. It codes for CASSYSTTEQETQYF.

In its sample, this clone was seen a few times. The chain recombines TRBV30 with TRBJ2-2; D call uncertain. V lost 0 bases to trimming and J lost 4 bases, with 9 bases between them. The CDR3 consists of 14 residues. Germline V gives CDR1 GTSNPN, CDR2 SVGIG (reference sequence). CDR3 in amino acids: CAWSVRRLTGELFF. CDR3 coding DNA: TGTGCCTGGAGTGTACGGCGGCTCACCGGGGAGCTGTTTTTT.

V usage is TRBV4-1 and J usage is TRBJ1-1; no definite D call. V lost 1 base, J lost 3 bases, and 9 bases lay in between. The germline V gene encodes CDR1 MGHRA and CDR2 YSYEKL. CDR3 length: 14 residues. This CDR3 is CASSQVTGYTEAFF. CDR3 coding DNA: TGCGCCAGCAGCCAAGTAACTGGGTACACTGAAGCTTTCTTT.

V is TRBV7-9 and J is TRBJ1-2; 7 bases match TRBD1. CDR1 is SEHNR, CDR2 FQNEAQ, per germline (reference sequence). The CDR3 is made up of 15 amino acids. V trimming: 2 bases; J trimming: 8 bases; junction bases outside the gene matches: 11. CDR3 nucleotides: TGTGCCAGCAGCTTACGACAGGGAGAGACGTTCGGCTACACCTTC. This sequence encodes CASSLRQGETFGYTF.

The V gene is TRBV27, the J gene TRBJ1-4; a weak D match, TRBD1 (6 bases). Trimming left V 5 bases short and J 6 bases short, with 16 bases between. Germline V gene data show CDR1 as MNHEY and CDR2 as SMNVEV (reference sequence). The CDR3 has 15 residues. DNA of the CDR3: TGTGCCAGCAGTCACCCTCGATCAGGGGATGAAAAACTGTTTTTT. Translating gives CASSHPRSGDEKLFF. The full variable domain, its missing parts supplied by reference TRBV27 and TRBJ1-4, is EAQVTQNPRYLITVTGKKLTVTCSQNMNHEYMSWYRQDPGLGLRQIYYSMNVEVTDKGDVPEGYKVSRKEKRNFPLILESPSPNQTSLYFCASSHPRSGDEKLFFGSGTQLSVL.

The chain employs TRBV5-1 and TRBJ2-7; D is unresolved. This CDR3 is built from 13 residues. Deletions cut 4 bases from V and 0 bases from J, with 8 bases between. Germline CDR1 and CDR2: SGHRS and YFSETQ. CDR3 amino acids: CASSRTYSYEQYF. CDR3 nucleotides: TGCGCCAGCAGCCGCACCTACTCCTACGAGCAGTACTTC.

The V and J genes are TRBV30 and TRBJ1-2; D not certain. V was trimmed by 1 base and J by 6 bases, leaving 6 bases between them. The CDR3 consists of 11 residues. Germline V gene data show CDR1 as GTSNPN and CDR2 as SVGIG (reference sequence). The CDR3 DNA is TGTGCCTGGAGTGGTCTAAATGGCTACACCTTC. Its translation: CAWSGLNGYTF.

The chain recombines TRBV15 with TRBJ2-3, with D perhaps TRBD1 or TRBD2 (5 bases each). Germline CDR1 is LNHNV and CDR2 is YYDKDF (reference sequence). Trimming cost V 5 bases and J 4 bases, with 13 bases left between them. The CDR3 totals 14 residues. The CDR3 here is CATSGGLRPDTQYF. The CDR3 nucleotides read TGTGCCACCAGCGGGGGATTGAGGCCAGATACGCAGTATTTT.

This rearrangement joins TRBV29-1 to TRBJ2-5; TRBD1 might be the D (5 bases). The germline V gene encodes CDR1 SQVTM and CDR2 ANQGSEA. Trimming left V 1 base short and J 4 bases short, with 7 bases between. This CDR3 is 12 amino acids long. CDR3 DNA: TGCAGCGTTGAAGTAAGGGGAGAGACCCAGTACTTC. This sequence encodes CSVEVRGETQYF. Complete variable domain (other parts from reference TRBV29-1 and TRBJ2-5): SAVISQKPSRDICQRGTSLTIQCQVDSQVTMMFWYRQQPGQSLTLIATANQGSEATYESGFVIDKFPISRPNLTFSTLTVSNMSPEDSSIYLCSVEVRGETQYFGPGTRLLVL.

The V call is TRBV30, the J call TRBJ1-1, with no clear D. The CDR3 consists of 13 residues. The germline CDR1 and CDR2 sequences are GTSNPN and SVGIG (reference sequence). Trimming left V 2 bases short and J 5 bases short, with 12 bases between. The DNA for the CDR3 is TGTGCCTGGAGTTCCTGGGAGGGAACTGAAGCTTTCTTT. Translating it yields CAWSSWEGTEAFF.